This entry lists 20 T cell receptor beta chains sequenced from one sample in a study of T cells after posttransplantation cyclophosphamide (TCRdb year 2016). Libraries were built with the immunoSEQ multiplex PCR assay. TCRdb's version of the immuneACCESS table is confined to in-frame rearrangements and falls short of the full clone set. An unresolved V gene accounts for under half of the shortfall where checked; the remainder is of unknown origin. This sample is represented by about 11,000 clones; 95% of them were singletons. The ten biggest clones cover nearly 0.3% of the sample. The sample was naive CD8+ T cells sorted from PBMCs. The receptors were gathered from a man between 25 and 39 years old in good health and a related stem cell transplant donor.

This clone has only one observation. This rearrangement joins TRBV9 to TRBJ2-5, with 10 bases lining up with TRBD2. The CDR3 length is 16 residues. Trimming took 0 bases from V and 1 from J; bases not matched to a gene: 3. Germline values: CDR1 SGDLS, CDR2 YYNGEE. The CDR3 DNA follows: TGTGCCAGCAGCGTAGATCGGACTAGCGGCCAAGAGACCCAGTACTTC. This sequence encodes CASSVDRTSGQETQYF. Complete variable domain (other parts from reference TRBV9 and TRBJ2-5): DSGVTQTPKHLITATGQRVTLRCSPRSGDLSVYWYQQSLDQGLQFLIQYYNGEERAKGNILERFSAQQFPDLHSELNLSSLELGDSALYFCASSVDRTSGQETQYFGPGTRLLVL.

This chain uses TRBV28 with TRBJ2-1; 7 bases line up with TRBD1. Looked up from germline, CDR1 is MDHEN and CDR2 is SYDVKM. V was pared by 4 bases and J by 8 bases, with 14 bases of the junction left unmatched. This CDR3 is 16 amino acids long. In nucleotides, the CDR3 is TGTGCCAGCAGTTCCTTAAGACAGGGTGGTCGCGATGAGCAGTTCTTC. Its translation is CASSSLRQGGRDEQFF. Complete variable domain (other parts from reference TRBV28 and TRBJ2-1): DVKVTQSSRYLVKRTGEKVFLECVQDMDHENMFWYRQDPGLGLRLIYFSYDVKMKEKGDIPEGYSVSREKKERFSLILESASTNQTSMYLCASSSLRQGGRDEQFFGPGTRLTVL.

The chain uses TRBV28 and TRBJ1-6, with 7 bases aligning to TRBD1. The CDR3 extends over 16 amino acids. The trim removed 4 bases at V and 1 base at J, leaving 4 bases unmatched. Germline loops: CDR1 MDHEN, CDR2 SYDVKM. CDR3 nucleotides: TGTGCCAGCAGTTCAACACAGGGGTCCTATAATTCACCCCTCCACTTT. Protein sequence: CASSSTQGSYNSPLHF.

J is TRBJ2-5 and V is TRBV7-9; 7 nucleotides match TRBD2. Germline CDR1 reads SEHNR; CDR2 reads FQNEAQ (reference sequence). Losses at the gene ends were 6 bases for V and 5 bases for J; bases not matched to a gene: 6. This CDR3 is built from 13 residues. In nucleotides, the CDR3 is TGTGCCAGCAGGCCGGGGGGACGGGAGACCCAGTACTTC. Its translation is CASRPGGRETQYF.

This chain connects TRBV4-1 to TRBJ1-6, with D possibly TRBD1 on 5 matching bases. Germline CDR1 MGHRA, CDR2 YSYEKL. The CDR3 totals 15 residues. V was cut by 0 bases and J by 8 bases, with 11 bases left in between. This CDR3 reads CASSQEGGFDSPLHF. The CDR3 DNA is TGCGCCAGCAGCCAAGAGGGGGGGTTTGATTCACCCCTCCACTTT.

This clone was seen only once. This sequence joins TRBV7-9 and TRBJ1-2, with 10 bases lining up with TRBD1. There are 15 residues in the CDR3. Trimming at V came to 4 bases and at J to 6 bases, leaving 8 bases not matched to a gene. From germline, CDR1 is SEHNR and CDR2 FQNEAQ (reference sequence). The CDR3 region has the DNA TGTGCCAGCAGCTATTGGACAGGGGGTGTAGATGGCTACACCTTC. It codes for CASSYWTGGVDGYTF.

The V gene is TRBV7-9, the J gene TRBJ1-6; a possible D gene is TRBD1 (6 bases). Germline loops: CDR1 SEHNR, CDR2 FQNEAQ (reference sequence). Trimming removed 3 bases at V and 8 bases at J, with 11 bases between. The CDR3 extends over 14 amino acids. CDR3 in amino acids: CASSLSQGDSPLHF. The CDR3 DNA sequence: TGTGCCAGCAGCTTGTCACAGGGAGATTCACCCCTCCACTTT.

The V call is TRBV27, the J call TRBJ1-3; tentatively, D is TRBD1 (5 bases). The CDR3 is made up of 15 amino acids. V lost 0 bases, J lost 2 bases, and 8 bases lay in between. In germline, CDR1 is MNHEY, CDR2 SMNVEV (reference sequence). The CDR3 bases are TGTGCCAGCAGTTTATCCCCGGGGGCTGGAAACACCATATATTTT. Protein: CASSLSPGAGNTIYF.

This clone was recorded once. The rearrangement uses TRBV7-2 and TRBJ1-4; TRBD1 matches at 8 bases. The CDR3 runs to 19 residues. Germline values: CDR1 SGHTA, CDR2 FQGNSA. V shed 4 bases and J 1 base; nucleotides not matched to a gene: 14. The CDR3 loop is CASSYGPRDRHKTNEKLFF. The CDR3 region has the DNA TGTGCCAGCAGCTATGGACCCCGGGACAGGCATAAAACTAATGAAAAACTGTTTTTT.

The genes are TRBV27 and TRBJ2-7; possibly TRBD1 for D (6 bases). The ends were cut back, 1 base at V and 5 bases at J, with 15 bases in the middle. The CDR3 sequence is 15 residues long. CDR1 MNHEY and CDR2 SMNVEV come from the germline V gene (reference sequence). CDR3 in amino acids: CASSLLMSGVHEQYF. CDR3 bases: TGTGCCAGCAGTTTATTGATGTCAGGGGTCCACGAGCAGTACTTC.

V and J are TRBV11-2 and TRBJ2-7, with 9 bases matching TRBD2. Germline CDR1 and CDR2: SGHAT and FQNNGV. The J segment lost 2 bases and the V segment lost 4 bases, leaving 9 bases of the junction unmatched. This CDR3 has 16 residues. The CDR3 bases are TGTGCCAGCAGCTGGGATTTAGCGGGGGCAACCTACGAGCAGTACTTC. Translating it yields CASSWDLAGATYEQYF.

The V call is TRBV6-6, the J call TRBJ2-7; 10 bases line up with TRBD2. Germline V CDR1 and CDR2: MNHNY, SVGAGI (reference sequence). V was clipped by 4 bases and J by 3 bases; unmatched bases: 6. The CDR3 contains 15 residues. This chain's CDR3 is CASSSLAGGGYEQYF. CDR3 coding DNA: TGTGCCAGCAGTTCCTTAGCGGGGGGAGGCTACGAGCAGTACTTC.

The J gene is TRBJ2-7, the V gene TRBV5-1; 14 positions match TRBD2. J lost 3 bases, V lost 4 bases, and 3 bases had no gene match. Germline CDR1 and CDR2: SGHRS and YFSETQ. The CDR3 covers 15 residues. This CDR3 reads CASSHGTSGGYEQYF. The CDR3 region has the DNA TGCGCCAGCAGCCACGGGACTAGCGGGGGCTACGAGCAGTACTTC. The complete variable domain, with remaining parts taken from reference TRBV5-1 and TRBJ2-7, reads KAGVTQTPRYLIKTRGQQVTLSCSPISGHRSVSWYQQTPGQGLQFLFEYFSETQRNKGNFPGRFSGRQFSNSRSEMNVSTLELGDSALYLCASSHGTSGGYEQYFGPGTRLTVT.

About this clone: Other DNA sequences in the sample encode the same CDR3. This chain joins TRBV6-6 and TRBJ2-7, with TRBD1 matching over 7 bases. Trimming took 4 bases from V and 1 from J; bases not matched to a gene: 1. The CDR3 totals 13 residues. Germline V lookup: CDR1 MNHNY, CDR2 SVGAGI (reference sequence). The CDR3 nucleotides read TGTGCCAGCAGTTTACAGGGGTCCTACGAGCAGTACTTC. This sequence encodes CASSLQGSYEQYF.

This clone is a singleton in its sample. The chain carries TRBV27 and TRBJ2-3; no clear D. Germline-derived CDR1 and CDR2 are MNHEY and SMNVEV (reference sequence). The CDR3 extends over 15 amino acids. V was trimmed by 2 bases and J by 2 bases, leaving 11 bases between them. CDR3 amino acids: CASSLGVYPTDTQYF. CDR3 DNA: TGTGCCAGCAGTTTAGGAGTATACCCCACAGATACGCAGTATTTT.

The CDR3 sequence is CASSQDGTIRRGNEQFF. DNA of the CDR3: TGCGCCAGCAGCCAAGATGGCACAATAAGGAGAGGGAATGAGCAGTTCTTC. The rearrangement uses TRBV4-3 and TRBJ2-1, with D possibly being TRBD2 (5 bases). CDR3 length: 17 residues. Trimming left V 0 bases short and J 7 bases short, with 19 bases between. Germline CDR1 reads LGHNA; CDR2 reads YSLEER.

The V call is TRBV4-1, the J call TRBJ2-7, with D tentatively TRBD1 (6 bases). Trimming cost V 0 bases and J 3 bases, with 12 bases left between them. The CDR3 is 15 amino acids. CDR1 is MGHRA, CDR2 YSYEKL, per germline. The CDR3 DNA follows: TGCGCCAGCAGCCAAGACTCAGGGGCGGGCTACGAGCAGTACTTC. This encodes CASSQDSGAGYEQYF.

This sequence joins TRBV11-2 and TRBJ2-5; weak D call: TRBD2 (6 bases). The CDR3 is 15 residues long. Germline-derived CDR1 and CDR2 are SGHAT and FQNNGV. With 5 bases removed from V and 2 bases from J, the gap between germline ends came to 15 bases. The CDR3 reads CASSPYLGGQETQYF. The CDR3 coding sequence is TGTGCCAGCAGCCCGTATTTGGGGGGACAAGAGACCCAGTACTTC.

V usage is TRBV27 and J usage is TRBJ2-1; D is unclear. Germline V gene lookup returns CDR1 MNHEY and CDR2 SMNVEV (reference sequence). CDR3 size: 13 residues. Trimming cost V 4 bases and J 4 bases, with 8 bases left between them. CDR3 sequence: CASSSDFYNEQFF. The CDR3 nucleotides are TGTGCCAGCAGTTCCGACTTTTACAATGAGCAGTTCTTC.

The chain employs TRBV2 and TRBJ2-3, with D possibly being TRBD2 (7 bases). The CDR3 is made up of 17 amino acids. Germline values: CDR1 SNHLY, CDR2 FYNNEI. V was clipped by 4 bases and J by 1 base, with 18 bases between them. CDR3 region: CASSVPGRGGRTDTQYF. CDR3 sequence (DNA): TGTGCCAGCAGTGTCCCTGGGAGGGGGGGGCGCACAGATACGCAGTATTTT.